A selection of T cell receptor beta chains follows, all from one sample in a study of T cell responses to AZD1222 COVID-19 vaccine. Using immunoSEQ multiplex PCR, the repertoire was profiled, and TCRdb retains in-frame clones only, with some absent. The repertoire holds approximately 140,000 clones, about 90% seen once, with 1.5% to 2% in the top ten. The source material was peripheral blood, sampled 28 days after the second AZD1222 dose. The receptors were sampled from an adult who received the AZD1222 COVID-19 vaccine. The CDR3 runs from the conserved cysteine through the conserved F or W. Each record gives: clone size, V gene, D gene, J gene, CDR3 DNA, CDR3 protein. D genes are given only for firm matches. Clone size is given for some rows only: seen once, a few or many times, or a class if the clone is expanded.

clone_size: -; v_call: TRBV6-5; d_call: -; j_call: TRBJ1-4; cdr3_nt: TGTGCCAGCAGAATACGGACAGCAAGTAATGAAAAACTGTTTTTT; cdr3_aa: CASRIRTASNEKLFF
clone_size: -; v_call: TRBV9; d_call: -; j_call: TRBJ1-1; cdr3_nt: TGTGCCAGCAGCGTAGGGCACAACACTGAAGCTTTCTTT; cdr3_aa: CASSVGHNTEAFF
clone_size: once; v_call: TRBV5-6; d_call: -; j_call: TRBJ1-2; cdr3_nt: TGTGCCAGCAGCTTGGGGAACTATGGCTACACCTTC; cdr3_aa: CASSLGNYGYTF
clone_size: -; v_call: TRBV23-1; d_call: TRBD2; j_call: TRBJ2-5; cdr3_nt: TGCGCCAGCAGTCAAACGGGACTAGCGGGAGCAGAGACCCAGTACTTC; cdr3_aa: CASSQTGLAGAETQYF
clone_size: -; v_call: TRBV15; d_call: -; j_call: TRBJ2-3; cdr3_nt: TGTGCCACCAGCAGGGCCGATAGGACAGATACGCAGTATTTT; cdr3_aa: CATSRADRTDTQYF
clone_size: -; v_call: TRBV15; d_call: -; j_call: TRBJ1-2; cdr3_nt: TGTGCCACCAGCAGAGATACGGCCGCTCCCTATGGCTACACCTTC; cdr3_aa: CATSRDTAAPYGYTF
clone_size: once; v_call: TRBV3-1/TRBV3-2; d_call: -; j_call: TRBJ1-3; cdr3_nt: TGTGCCAGCAGCCAGCGGGGCTACGGAAACACCATATATTTT; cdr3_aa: CASSQRGYGNTIYF
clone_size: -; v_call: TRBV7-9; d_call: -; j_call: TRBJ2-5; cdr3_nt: TGTGCCAGCAGCAGACTGGGAGAGACCCAGTACTTC; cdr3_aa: CASSRLGETQYF
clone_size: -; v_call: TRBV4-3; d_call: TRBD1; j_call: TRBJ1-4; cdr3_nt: TGCGCCAGCAGCCTAGTAGGGACAGGGGGTCCGAATGAAAAACTGTTTTTT; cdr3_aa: CASSLVGTGGPNEKLFF
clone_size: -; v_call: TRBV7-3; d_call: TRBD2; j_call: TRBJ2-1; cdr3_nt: TGTGCCAGCAGCTTAATAAGGACTAGCGGGAAGGATGAGCAGTTCTTC; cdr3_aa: CASSLIRTSGKDEQFF
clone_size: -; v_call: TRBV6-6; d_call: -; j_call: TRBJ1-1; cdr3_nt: TGTGCCAGCAGTTACTCAGGGGGGCGGTTGGCCACTGAAGCTTTCTTT; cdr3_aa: CASSYSGGRLATEAFF
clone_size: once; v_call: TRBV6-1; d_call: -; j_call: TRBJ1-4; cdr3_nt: TGTGCCAGCAGTGAGGACCCCCGGGTCGAAAAACTGTTTTTT; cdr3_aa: CASSEDPRVEKLFF
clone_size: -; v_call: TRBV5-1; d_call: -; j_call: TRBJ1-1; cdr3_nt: TGCGCCAGCAGCCCAGGGAGGGGCGACACTGAAGCTTTCTTT; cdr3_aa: CASSPGRGDTEAFF
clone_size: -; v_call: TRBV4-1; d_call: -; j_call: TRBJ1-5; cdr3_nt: TGCGCCAGCAGCCAAGCTTGGGGAGACGAGCCCCAGCATTTT; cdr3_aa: CASSQAWGDEPQHF
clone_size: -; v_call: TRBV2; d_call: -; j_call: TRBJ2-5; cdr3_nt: TGTGCCAGCGGACGCGGGTCAGGGGAGACCCAGTACTTC; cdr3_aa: CASGRGSGETQYF
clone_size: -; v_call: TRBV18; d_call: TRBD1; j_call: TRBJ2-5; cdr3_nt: TGTGCCAGCTCACCAAACGGACAGGGTATGGCAGAGACCCAGTACTTC; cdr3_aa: CASSPNGQGMAETQYF
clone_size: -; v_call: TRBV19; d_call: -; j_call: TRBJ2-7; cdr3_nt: TGTGCCATCCTTGGACAGCCCAAACGGGCCTACGAGCAGTACTTC; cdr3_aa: CAILGQPKRAYEQYF
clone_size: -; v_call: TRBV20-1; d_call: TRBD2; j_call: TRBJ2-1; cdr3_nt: TGCAGTGCTAGTGTCGCTAGCGGGGGGGGATACAATGAGCAGTTCTTC; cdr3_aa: CSASVASGGGYNEQFF
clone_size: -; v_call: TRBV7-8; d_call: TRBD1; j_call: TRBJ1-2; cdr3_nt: TGTGCCAGCAGATCCGGGACAGGGCCCCCTAACTATGGCTACACCTTC; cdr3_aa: CASRSGTGPPNYGYTF
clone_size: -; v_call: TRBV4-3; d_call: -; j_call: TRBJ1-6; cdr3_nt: TGCGCCAGCAGCCAAGATCGCAGTAATTCACCCCTCCACTTT; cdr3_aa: CASSQDRSNSPLHF
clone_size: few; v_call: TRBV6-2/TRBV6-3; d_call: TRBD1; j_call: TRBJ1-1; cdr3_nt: TGTGCCAGCAGTTCAGGGACAGTAGAAGCTTTCTTT; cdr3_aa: CASSSGTVEAFF
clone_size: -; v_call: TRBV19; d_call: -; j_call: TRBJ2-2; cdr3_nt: TGTGCCAATAGTATAGTTGGCCCAGGGAGCACCGGGGAGCTGTTTTTT; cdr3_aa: CANSIVGPGSTGELFF
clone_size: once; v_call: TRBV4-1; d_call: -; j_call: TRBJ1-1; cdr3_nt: TGCGCCAGCAGCCAATCCTCCAGTCGAGGGATGACTGAAGCTTTCTTT; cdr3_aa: CASSQSSSRGMTEAFF
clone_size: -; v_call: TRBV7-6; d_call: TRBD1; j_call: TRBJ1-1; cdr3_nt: TGTGCCAGCAAACACAGGGGGACCGACACTGAAGCTTTCTTT; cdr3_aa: CASKHRGTDTEAFF
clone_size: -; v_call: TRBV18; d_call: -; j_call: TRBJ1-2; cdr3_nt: TGTGCCAGCTCACCATTAACGGGAGATGGCTACACCTTC; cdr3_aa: CASSPLTGDGYTF
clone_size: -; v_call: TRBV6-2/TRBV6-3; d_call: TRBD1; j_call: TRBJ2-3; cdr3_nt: TGTGCCAGCAGTTACCCTTTTAGAGACCGGGACAGGCGGTCAGATACGCAGTATTTT; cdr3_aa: CASSYPFRDRDRRSDTQYF
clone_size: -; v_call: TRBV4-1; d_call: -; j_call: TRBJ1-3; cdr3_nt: TGCGCCAGCAGCCAGGGGGACACACGAGGCACCATATATTTT; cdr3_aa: CASSQGDTRGTIYF
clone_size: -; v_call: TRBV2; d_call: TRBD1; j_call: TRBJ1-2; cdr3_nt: TGTGCCAGAGGGGACAGGAACTATGGCTACACCTTC; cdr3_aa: CARGDRNYGYTF
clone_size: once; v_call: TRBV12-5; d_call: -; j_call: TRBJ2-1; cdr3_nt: TGTGCTAGTGGCCCCACCCCTGGTGGTGAGCAGTTCTTC; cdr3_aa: CASGPTPGGEQFF
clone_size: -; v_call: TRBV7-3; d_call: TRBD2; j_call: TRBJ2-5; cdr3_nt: TGTGCCAGCAGCACGACTCCGGGACTAGCGGGACGGGCTGGGGAGACCCAGTACTTC; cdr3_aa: CASSTTPGLAGRAGETQYF
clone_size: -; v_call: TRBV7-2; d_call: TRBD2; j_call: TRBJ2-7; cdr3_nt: TGTGCCAGCAGCTTAGCGGCGGCTAGCGGGAACGAGCAGTACTTC; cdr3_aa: CASSLAAASGNEQYF
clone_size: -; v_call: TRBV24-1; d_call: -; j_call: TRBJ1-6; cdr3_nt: TGTGCCACCAGTGATGGGGGCCGGGGACCCCTCCACTTT; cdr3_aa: CATSDGGRGPLHF